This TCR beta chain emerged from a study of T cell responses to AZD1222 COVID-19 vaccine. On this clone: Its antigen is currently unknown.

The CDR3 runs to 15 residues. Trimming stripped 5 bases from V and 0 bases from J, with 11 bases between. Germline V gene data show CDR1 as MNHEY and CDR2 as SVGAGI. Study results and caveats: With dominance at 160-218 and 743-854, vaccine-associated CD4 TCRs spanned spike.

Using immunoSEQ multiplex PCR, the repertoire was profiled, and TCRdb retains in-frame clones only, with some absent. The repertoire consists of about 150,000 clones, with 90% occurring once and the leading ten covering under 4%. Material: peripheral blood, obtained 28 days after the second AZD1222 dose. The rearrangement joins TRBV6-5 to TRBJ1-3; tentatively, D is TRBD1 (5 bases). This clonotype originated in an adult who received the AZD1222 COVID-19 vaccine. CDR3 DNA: TGTGCCAGCAGTACGGGGCTCCGCTCTGGAAACACCATATATTTT. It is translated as CASSTGLRSGNTIYF.